This TCR beta chain was identified during a study of OX40 agonist ivuxolimab in advanced cancers. The study, taken as a whole, reports: Partly responding patients at 0.1-3.0 mg/kg showed some of the smallest clonal expansion. In the 0.1 to 3.0 mg/kg range, CD4+ and CD8+ blood T cells had expanded clonally by week 6. Nonresponders included some who also had low normalized T-cell clonal expansion.

Regarding this clone: Its antigen is as yet unknown.

Produced via immunoSEQ multiplex PCR; TCRdb's table is partial and in-frame only. Altogether about 41,000 clones are present, 88% being singletons, with the ten largest covering roughly a quarter. Germline CDR1 SEHNR, CDR2 FQNEAQ (reference sequence). The CDR3 loop spans 12 amino acids. Trimming cost V 4 bases and J 2 bases, with 6 bases left between them. The chain links TRBV7-9 to TRBJ2-7; a weak D match, TRBD2 (6 bases). The source of this sequence is an adult with an advanced solid tumor such as melanoma, head and neck, liver or kidney cancer. This sample comprised CD4+ or CD8+ T cells sorted from blood, obtained in a trial of the OX40 agonist ivuxolimab. This chain's CDR3 is CASSSGAYEQYF. The CDR3, as DNA: TGTGCCAGCAGCTCGGGGGCCTACGAGCAGTACTTC.